Following are 3 T cell receptor beta chains from one sample sequenced in a study of blood T cell repertoires in COVID-19 (dated by TCRdb to about 2020). Receptor amplification or capture employed the immunoSEQ multiplex PCR assay. What TCRdb holds here is the immuneACCESS table cut down to in-frame rearrangements. Part of the clones is not present; checked against another copy, under half of the missing clones reflect an unresolved V gene, and the others are unexplained. In all, the sample holds about 480,000 clones, and around 87% of those were seen once. The ten top clones hold 1.5% to 2% of the sample. The sequenced material came from PBMCs or T cells enriched from blood (not recorded which). These receptors were obtained from a woman between 40 and 50 years old who had recovered from COVID-19.

The chain has TRBV29-1 and TRBJ2-5; D gene ambiguous. The length of the CDR3 is 14 residues. Trimming pared 2 bases from V and 5 bases from J, leaving 15 bases between. Germline V CDR1 and CDR2: SQVTM, ANQGSEA. CDR3 residues: CSVESPGLKETQYF. The CDR3, as DNA: TGCAGCGTTGAAAGTCCGGGTTTGAAGGAGACCCAGTACTTC.

J is TRBJ2-5 and V is TRBV6-5; possible D gene TRBD2, 6 bases. CDR3 size: 14 residues. Germline lookup yields CDR1 MNHEY and CDR2 SVGAGI. V lost 2 bases, J lost 5 bases, and 12 bases lay in between. In nucleotides, the CDR3 is TGTGCCAGCAGTTACGGAGGGCCAAGGGAGACCCAGTACTTC. This translates into CASSYGGPRETQYF.

The rearrangement joins TRBV27 to TRBJ1-6; D is perhaps TRBD1 (5 bases). The V end lost 2 bases, the J end lost 8 bases, and 19 bases lay between the germline ends. This CDR3 contains 17 residues. Germline assignment: CDR1 MNHEY and CDR2 SMNVEV (reference sequence). CDR3 in amino acids: CASSLSVREGTYSPLHF. The DNA of the CDR3 is TGTGCCAGCAGTTTAAGTGTTAGGGAGGGGACTTATTCACCCCTCCACTTT.